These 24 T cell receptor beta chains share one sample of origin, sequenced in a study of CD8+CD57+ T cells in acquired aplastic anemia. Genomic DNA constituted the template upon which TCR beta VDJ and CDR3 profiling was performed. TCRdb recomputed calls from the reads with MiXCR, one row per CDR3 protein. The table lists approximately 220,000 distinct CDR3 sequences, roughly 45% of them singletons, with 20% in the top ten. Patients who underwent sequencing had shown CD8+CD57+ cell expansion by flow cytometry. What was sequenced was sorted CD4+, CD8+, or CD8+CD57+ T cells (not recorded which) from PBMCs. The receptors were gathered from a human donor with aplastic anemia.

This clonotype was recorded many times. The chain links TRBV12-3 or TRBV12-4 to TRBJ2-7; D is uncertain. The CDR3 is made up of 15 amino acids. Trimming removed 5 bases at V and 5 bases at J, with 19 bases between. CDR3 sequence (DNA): TGTGCCAGCAGTCCGATCAATTCGCGCCAGGACGAGCAGTACTTC. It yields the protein CASSPINSRQDEQYF.

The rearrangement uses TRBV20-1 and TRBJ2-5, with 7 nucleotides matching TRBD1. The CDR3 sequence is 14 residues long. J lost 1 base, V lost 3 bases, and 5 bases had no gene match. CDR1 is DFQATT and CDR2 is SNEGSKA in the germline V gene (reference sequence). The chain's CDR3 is CSARPGTVQETQYF. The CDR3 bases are TGCAGTGCTAGGCCAGGGACAGTCCAAGAGACCCAGTACTTC.

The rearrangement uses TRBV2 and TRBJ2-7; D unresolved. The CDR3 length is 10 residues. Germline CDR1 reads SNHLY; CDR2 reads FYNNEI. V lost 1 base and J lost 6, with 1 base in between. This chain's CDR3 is CASSEGEQYF. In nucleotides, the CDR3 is TGTGCCAGCAGTGAAGGCGAGCAGTACTTC.

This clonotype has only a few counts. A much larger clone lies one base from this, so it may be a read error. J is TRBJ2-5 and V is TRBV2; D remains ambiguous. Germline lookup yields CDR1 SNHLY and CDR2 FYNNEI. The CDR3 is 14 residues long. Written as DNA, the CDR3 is TGTGCCAGCAGCGTAGCACGGCCCCAAGGGACCCAGTACTTC. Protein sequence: CASSVARPQGTQYF.

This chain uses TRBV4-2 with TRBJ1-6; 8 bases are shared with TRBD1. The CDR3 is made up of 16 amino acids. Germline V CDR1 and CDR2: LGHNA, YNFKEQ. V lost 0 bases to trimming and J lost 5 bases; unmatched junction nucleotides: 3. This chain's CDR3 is CASSQETGGHNSPLHF. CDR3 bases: TGTGCCAGCAGCCAAGAAACAGGGGGGCATAATTCACCCCTCCACTTT.

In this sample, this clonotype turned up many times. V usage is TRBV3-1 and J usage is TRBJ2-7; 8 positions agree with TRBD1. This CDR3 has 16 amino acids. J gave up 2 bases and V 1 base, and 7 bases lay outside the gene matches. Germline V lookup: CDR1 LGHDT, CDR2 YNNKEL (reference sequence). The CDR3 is CASSQADRGYAYEQYF. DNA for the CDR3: TGTGCCAGCAGCCAAGCCGACAGGGGATATGCCTACGAGCAGTACTTC.

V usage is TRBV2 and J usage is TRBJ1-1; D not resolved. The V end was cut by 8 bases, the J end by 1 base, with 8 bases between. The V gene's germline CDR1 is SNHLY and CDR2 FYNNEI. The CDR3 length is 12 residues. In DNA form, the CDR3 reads TGTGCCAGCGATCCAGCGAACACTGAAGCTTTCTTT. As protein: CASDPANTEAFF. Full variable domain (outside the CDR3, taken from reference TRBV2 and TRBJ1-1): EPEVTQTPSHQVTQMGQEVILRCVPISNHLYFYWYRQILGQKVEFLVSFYNNEISEKSEIFDDQFSVERPDGSNFTLKIRSTKLEDSAMYFCASDPANTEAFFGQGTRLTVV.

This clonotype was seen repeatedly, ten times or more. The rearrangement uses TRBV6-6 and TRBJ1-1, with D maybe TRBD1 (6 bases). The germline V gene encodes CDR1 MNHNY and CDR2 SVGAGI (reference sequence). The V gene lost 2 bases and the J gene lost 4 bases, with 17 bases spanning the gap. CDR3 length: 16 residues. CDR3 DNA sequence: TGTGCCAGCAGTTACAATGGACAGCCCATTGTCACTGAAGCTTTCTTT. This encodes CASSYNGQPIVTEAFF.

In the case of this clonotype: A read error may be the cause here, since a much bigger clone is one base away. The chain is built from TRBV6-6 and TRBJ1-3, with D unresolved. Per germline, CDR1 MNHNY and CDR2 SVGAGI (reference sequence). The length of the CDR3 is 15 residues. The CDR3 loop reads CASNYYSGIGNTIYF. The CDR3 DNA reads TGTGCCAGCAATTACTATTCGGGGATTGGAAACACCATATATTTT.

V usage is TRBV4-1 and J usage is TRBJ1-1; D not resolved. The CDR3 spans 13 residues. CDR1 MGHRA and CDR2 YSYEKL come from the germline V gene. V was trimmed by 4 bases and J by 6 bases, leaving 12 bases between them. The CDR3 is CASSPDMAAEAFF. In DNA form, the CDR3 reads TGCGCCAGCAGCCCGGATATGGCCGCTGAAGCTTTCTTT.

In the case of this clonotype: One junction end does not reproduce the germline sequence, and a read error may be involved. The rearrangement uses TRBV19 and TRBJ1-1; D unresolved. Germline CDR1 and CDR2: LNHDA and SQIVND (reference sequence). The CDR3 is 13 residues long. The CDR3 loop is CARSPAPRSEALF. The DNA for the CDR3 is TGTGCCAGGAGTCCTGCCCCCCGGTCTGAAGCTCTCTTT. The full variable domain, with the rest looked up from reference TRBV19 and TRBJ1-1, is DGGITQSPKYLFRKEGQNVTLSCEQNLNHDAMYWYRQDPGQGLRLIYYSQIVNDFQKGDIAEGYSVSREKKESFPLTVTSAQKNPTAFYLCARSPAPRSEALFGQGTRLTVV.

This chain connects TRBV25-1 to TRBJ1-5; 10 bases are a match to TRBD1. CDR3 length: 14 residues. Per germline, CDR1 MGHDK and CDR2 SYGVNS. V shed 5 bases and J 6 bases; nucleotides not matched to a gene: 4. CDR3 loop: CASSPRTGGQPQHF. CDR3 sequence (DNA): TGTGCCAGCAGTCCTCGGACAGGGGGTCAGCCCCAGCATTTT.

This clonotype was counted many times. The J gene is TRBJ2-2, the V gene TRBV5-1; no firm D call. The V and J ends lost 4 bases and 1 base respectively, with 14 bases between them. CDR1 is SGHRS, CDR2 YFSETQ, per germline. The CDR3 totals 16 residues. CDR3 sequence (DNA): TGCGCCAGCAGCCTGGAAACTCGCGGGAACACCGGGGAGCTGTTTTTT. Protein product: CASSLETRGNTGELFF.

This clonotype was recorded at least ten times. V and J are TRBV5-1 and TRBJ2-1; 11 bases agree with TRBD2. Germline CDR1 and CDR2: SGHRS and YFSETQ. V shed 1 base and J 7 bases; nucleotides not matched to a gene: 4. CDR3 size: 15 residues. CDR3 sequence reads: CASSLTSGGPNEQFF. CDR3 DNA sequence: TGCGCCAGCAGCTTGACTAGCGGGGGCCCGAATGAGCAGTTCTTC. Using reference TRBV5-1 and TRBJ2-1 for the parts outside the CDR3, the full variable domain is KAGVTQTPRYLIKTRGQQVTLSCSPISGHRSVSWYQQTPGQGLQFLFEYFSETQRNKGNFPGRFSGRQFSNSRSEMNVSTLELGDSALYLCASSLTSGGPNEQFFGPGTRLTVL.

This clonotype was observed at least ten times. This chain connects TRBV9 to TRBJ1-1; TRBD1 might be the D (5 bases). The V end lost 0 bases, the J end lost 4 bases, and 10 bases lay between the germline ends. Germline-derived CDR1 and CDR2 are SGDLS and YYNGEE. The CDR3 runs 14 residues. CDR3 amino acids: CASSVDGGSTEAFF. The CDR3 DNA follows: TGTGCCAGCAGCGTAGATGGGGGGAGCACTGAAGCTTTCTTT.

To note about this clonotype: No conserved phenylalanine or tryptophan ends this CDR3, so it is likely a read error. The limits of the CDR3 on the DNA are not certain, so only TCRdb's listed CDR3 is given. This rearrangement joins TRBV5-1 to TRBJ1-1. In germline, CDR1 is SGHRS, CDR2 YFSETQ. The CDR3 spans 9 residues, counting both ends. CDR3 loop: CASSLGAST.

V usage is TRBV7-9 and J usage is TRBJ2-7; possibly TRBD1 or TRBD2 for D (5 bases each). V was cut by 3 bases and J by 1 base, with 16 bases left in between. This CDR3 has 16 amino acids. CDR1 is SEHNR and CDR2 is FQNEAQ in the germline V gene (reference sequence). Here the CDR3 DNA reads TGTGCCAGCAGCTTTACTCTTGGGGACGGGTCCTACGAGCAGTACTTC. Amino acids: CASSFTLGDGSYEQYF.

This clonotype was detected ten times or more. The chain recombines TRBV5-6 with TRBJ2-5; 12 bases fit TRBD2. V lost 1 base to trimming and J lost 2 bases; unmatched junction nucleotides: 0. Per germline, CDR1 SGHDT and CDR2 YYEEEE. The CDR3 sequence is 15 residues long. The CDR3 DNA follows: TGTGCCAGCAGCTTGACTAGCGGGGGGCAAGAGACCCAGTACTTC. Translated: CASSLTSGGQETQYF.

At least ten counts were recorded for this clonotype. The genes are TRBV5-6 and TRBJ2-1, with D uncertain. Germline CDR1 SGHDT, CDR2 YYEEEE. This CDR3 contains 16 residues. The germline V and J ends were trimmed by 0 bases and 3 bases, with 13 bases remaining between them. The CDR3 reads CASSLGDRTVYNEQFF. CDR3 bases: TGTGCCAGCAGCTTGGGAGACCGAACTGTCTACAATGAGCAGTTCTTC. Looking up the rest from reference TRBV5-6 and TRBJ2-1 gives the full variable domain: DAGVTQSPTHLIKTRGQQVTLRCSPKSGHDTVSWYQQALGQGPQFIFQYYEEEERQRGNFPDRFSGHQFPNYSSELNVNALLLGDSALYLCASSLGDRTVYNEQFFGPGTRLTVL.

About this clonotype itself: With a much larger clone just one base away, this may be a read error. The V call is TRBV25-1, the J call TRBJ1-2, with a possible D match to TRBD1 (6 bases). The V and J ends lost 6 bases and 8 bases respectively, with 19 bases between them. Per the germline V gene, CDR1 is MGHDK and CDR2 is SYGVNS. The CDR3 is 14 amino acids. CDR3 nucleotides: TGTGCCAGCAGCGCCTCCGGGGCAGGGGTAGGCTACACCTTC. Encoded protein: CASSASGAGVGYTF.

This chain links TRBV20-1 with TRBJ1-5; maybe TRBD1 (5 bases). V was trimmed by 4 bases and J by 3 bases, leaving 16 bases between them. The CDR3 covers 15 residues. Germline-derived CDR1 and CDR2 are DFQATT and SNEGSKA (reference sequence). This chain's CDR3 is CSATDGDRSNQPQHF. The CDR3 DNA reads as TGCAGTGCTACGGACGGAGACAGATCCAATCAGCCCCAGCATTTT.

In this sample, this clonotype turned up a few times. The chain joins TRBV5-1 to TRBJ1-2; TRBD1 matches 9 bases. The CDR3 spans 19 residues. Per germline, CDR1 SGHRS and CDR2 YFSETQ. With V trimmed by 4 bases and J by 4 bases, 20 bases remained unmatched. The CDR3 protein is CASSQAVQGAGGALYGYTF. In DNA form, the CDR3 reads TGCGCCAGCAGCCAAGCTGTACAGGGGGCGGGGGGGGCCCTCTATGGCTACACCTTC. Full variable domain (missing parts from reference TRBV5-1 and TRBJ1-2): KAGVTQTPRYLIKTRGQQVTLSCSPISGHRSVSWYQQTPGQGLQFLFEYFSETQRNKGNFPGRFSGRQFSNSRSEMNVSTLELGDSALYLCASSQAVQGAGGALYGYTFGSGTRLTVV.

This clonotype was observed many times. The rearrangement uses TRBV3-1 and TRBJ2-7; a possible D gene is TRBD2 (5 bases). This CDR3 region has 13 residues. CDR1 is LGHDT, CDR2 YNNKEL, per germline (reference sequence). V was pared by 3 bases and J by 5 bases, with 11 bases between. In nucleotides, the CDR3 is TGTGCCAGCAGCCATAGTAGCGTCAACGAGCAGTACTTC. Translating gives CASSHSSVNEQYF.

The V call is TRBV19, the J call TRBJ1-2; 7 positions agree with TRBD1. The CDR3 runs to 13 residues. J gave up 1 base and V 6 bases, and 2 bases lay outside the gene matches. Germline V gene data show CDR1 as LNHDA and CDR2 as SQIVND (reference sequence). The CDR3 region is CASSWDSNYGYTF. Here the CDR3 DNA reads TGTGCCAGTAGCTGGGACAGTAACTATGGCTACACCTTC.